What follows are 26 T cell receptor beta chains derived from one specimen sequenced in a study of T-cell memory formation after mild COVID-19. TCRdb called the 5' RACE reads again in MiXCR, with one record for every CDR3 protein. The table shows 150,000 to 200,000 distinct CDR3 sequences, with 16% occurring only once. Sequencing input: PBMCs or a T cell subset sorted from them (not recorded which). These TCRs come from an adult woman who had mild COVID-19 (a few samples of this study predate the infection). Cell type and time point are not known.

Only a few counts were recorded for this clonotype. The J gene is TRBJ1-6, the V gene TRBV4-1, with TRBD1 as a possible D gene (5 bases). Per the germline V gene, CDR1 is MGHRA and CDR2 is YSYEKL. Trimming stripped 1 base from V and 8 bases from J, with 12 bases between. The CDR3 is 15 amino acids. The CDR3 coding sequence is TGCGCCAGCAGCCAAGTTACAGGTGTCCATTCACCCCTCCACTTT. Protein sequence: CASSQVTGVHSPLHF.

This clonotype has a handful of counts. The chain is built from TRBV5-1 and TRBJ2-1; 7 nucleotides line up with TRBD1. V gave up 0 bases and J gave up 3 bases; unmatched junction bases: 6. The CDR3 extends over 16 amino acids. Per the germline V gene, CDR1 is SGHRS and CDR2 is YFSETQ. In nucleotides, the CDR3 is TGCGCCAGCAGCTTGGGGGACAGTACCTTCTACAATGAGCAGTTCTTC. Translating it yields CASSLGDSTFYNEQFF. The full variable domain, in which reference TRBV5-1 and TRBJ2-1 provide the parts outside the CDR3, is KAGVTQTPRYLIKTRGQQVTLSCSPISGHRSVSWYQQTPGQGLQFLFEYFSETQRNKGNFPGRFSGRQFSNSRSEMNVSTLELGDSALYLCASSLGDSTFYNEQFFGPGTRLTVL.

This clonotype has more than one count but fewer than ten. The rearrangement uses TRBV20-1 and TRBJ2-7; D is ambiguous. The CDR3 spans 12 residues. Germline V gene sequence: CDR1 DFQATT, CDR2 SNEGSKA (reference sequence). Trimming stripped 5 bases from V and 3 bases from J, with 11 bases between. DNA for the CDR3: TGCAGTGCTGTGGGTCAGCTCTACGAGCAGTACTTC. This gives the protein CSAVGQLYEQYF.

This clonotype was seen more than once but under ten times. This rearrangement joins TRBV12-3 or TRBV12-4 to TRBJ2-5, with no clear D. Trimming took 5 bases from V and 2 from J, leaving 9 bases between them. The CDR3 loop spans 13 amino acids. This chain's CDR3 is CASSRTVQETQYF. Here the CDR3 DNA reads TGTGCCAGCAGTAGGACCGTGCAAGAGACCCAGTACTTC.

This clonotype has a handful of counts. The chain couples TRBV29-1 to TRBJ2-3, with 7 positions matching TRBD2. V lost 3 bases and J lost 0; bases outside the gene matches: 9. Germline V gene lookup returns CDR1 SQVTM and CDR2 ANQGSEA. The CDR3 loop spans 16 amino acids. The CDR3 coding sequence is TGCAGCGTTGACCGACTAAGCGGGACTAGCACAGATACGCAGTATTTT. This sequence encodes CSVDRLSGTSTDTQYF.

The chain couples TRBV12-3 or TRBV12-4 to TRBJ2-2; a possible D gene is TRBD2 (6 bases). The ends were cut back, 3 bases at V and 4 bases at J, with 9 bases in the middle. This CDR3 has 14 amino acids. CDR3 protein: CASSFGGATGELFF. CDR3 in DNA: TGTGCCAGCAGTTTCGGCGGGGCCACCGGGGAGCTGTTTTTT.

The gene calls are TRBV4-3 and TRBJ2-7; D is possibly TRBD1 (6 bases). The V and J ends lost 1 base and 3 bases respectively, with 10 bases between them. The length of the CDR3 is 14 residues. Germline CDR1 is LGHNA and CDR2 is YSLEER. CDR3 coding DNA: TGCGCCAGCAGCCAAGTTCAGGGGCACTACGAGCAGTACTTC. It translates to CASSQVQGHYEQYF.

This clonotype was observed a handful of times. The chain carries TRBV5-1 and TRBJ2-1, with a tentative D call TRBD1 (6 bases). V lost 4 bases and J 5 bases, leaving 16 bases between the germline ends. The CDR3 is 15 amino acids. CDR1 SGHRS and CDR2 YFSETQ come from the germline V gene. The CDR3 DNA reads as TGCGCCAGCAGCCTCGGGACACCTAATAACAATGAGCAGTTCTTC. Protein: CASSLGTPNNNEQFF. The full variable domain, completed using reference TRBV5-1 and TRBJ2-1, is KAGVTQTPRYLIKTRGQQVTLSCSPISGHRSVSWYQQTPGQGLQFLFEYFSETQRNKGNFPGRFSGRQFSNSRSEMNVSTLELGDSALYLCASSLGTPNNNEQFFGPGTRLTVL.

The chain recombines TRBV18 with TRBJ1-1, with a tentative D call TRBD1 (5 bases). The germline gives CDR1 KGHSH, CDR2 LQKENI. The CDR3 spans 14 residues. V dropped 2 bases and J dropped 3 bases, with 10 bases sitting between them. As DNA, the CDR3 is TGTGCCAGCTCACCAGAAATAGGGGACACTGAAGCTTTCTTT. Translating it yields CASSPEIGDTEAFF. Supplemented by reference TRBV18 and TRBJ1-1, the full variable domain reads NAGVMQNPRHLVRRRGQEARLRCSPMKGHSHVYWYRQLPEEGLKFMVYLQKENIIDESGMPKERFSAEFPKEGPSILRIQQVVRGDSAAYFCASSPEIGDTEAFFGQGTRLTVV.

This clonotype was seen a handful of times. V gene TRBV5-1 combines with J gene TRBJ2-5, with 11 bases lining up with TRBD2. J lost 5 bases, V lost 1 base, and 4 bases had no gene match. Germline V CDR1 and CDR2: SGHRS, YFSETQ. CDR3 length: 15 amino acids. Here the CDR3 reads CASSLTSGRRETQYF. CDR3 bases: TGCGCCAGCAGCTTGACTAGCGGGAGACGGGAGACCCAGTACTTC.

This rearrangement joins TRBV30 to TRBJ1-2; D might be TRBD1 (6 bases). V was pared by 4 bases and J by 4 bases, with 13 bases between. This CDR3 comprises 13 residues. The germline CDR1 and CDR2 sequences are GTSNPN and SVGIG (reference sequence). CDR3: CAWTGAGGYGYTF. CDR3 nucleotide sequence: TGTGCCTGGACAGGGGCCGGCGGCTATGGCTACACCTTC.

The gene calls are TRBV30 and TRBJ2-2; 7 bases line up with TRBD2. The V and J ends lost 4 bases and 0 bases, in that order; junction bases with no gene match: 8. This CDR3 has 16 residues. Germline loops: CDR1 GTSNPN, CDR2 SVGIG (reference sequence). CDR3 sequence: CAWTGRVRANTGELFF. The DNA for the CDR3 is TGTGCCTGGACAGGGAGGGTCCGTGCGAACACCGGGGAGCTGTTTTTT.

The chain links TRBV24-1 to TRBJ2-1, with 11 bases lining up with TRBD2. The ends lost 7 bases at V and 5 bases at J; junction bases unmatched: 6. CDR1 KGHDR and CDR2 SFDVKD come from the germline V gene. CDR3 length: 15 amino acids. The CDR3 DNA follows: TGTGCCACCAGACCACCGGGACTAGCGGACAATGAGCAGTTCTTC. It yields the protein CATRPPGLADNEQFF.

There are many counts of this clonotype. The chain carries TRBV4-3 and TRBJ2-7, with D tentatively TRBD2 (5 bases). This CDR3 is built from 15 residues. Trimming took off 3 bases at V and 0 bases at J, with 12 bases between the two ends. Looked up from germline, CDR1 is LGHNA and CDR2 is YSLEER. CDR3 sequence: CASSQYLAYSYEQYF. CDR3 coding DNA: TGCGCCAGCAGCCAGTACCTAGCTTACTCCTACGAGCAGTACTTC.

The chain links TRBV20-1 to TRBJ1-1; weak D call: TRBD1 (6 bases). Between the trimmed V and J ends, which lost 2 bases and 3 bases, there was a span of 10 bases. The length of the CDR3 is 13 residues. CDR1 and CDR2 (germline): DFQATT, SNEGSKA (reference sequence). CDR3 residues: CSARWGPDTEAFF. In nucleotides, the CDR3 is TGCAGTGCTAGATGGGGGCCGGACACTGAAGCTTTCTTT.

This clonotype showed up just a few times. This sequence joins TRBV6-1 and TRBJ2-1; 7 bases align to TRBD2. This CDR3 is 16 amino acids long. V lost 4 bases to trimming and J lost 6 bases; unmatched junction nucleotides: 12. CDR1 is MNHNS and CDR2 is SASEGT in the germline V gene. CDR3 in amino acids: CASSGYGGGVTNEQFF. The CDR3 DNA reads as TGTGCCAGCAGTGGGTACGGCGGGGGAGTTACCAATGAGCAGTTCTTC.

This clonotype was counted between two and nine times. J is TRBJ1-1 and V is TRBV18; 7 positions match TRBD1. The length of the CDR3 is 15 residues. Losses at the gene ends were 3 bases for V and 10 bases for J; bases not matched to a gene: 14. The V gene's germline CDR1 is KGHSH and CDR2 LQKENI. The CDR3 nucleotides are TGTGCCAGCTCACCGGACAGGCTCGAAAGTAGGGGAGCTTTCTTT. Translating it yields CASSPDRLESRGAFF.

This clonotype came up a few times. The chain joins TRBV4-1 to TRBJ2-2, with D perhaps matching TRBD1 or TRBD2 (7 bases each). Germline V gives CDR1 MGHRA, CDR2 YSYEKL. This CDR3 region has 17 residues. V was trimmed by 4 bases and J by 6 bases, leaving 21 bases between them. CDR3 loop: CASSPARGGRTSGELFF. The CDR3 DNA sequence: TGCGCCAGCAGCCCCGCCAGGGGGGGAAGGACCTCCGGGGAGCTGTTTTTT.

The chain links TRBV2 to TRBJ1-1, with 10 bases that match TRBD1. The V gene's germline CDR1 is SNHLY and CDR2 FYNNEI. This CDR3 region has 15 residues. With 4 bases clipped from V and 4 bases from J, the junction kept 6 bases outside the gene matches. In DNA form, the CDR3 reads TGTGCCAGCAGTGTATGGGACAGGGGAGGCACTGAAGCTTTCTTT. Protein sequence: CASSVWDRGGTEAFF.

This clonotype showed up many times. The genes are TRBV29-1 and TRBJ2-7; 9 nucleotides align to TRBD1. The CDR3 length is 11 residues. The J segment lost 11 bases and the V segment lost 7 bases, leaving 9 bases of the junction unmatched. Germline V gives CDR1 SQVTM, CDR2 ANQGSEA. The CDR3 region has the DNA TGCAGCGCCGGTGGACAGGGGAGGGAGTACTTC. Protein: CSAGGQGREYF.

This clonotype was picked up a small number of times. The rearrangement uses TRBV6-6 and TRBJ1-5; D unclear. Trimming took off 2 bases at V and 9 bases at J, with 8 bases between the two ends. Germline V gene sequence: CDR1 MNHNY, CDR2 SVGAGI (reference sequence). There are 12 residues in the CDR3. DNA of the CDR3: TGTGCCAGCAGTTACCCTTCCGGGCCCCAGCATTTT. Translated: CASSYPSGPQHF.

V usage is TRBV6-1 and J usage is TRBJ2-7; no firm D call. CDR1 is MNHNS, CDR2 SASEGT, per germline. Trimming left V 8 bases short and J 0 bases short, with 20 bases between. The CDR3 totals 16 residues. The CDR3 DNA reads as TGTGCCAGCCCCCGAGTAAGGCAGTCGCCCTCCTACGAGCAGTACTTC. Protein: CASPRVRQSPSYEQYF.

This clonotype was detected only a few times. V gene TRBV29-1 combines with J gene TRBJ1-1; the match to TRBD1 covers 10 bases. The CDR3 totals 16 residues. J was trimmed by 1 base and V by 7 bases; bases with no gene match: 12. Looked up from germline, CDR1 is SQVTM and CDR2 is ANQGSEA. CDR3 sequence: CSGGQGKTGRNTEAFF. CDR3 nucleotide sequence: TGCAGCGGGGGACAGGGGAAAACGGGACGGAACACTGAAGCTTTCTTT.

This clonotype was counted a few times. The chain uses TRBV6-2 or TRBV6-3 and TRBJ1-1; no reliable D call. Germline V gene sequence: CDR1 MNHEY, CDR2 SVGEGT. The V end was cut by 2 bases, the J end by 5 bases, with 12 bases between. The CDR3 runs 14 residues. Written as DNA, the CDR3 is TGTGCCAGCAGTTACCCCCGGGGAGGGACTGAAGCTTTCTTT. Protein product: CASSYPRGGTEAFF.

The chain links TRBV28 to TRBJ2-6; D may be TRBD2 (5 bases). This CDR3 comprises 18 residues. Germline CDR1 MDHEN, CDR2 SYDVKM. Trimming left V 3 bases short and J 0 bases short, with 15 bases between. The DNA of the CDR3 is TGTGCCAGCAGTTTGGGCTGGGGAGAACCCTCTGGGGCCAACGTCCTGACTTTC. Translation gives CASSLGWGEPSGANVLTF. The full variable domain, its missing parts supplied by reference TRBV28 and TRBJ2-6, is DVKVTQSSRYLVKRTGEKVFLECVQDMDHENMFWYRQDPGLGLRLIYFSYDVKMKEKGDIPEGYSVSREKKERFSLILESASTNQTSMYLCASSLGWGEPSGANVLTFGAGSRLTVL.

The CDR3 DNA reads as TGTGCCAGCAGCCAAGGGACAGGGGGCCAAGAGACCCAGTACTTC. This gives the protein CASSQGTGGQETQYF. The chain couples TRBV3-1 to TRBJ2-5, with TRBD1 identical over 10 bases. The V gene's germline CDR1 is LGHDT and CDR2 YNNKEL (reference sequence). This CDR3 contains 15 residues. Losses at the gene ends were 1 base for V and 1 base for J; bases not matched to a gene: 0.